A single T cell receptor beta chain is shown here with its context. In the authors' methods: Reference gene primer amplification gave nucleated cell count estimates. Profiled with immunoSEQ multiplex PCR; TCRdb holds only in-frame clones, not every one. From that table come the V and J calls and clone size; the DNA was used to work out D and trimming. Among 150,000 to 200,000 clones listed, roughly 84% were seen once. These data originate in a study of blood T cell repertoires in COVID-19. Individuals drawn from 20 to 30 US areas were about 18 to 100 years old. Two consecutive negative NP/OP PCR tests, clearance, or resolved symptoms defined Cohort 3 recovery. Trimming took 1 base from V and 2 from J, leaving 12 bases between them. The CDR3 has 15 amino acids. Germline V gives CDR1 LNHDA, CDR2 SQIVND (reference sequence).

Sequences were obtained from PBMCs or T cells enriched from blood (not recorded which). The sequence came from a man in his forties or fifties who had recovered from COVID-19. The chain couples TRBV19 to TRBJ2-7, with unresolved D. The DNA of the CDR3 is TGTGCCAGTAGTATAGGTCGTGAGAGGCCCTACGAGCAGTACTTC. Its protein product is CASSIGRERPYEQYF.